What follows is one T cell receptor beta chain and its context. Its antigen is as yet unknown. Unique molecular identifiers were incorporated when the TCRbeta library was constructed. TCRdb ran MiXCR on the PCR reads and lists one entry per CDR3 protein. This table has 60,000 to 100,000 distinct CDR3 sequences, 15% to 20% appearing once. Germline CDR1 and CDR2: SGHAT and FQNNGV. V lost 3 bases, J lost 3 bases, and 10 bases stayed unmatched. The CDR3 totals 16 residues. The sample originates from a study of T-cell reconstitution after alpha-beta-depleted transplantation in children. Whole-study results and caveats: About two months after transplant, alpha-beta T cells reportedly came from several hundred expanded graft clones. Some patients showed high day-60 TCRbeta diversity, which derived from surviving recipient T cells and thymic progenitors.

The TCR comes from a male patient under 10 years old who had a stem cell transplant for acute lymphoblastic leukemia, so the T cells may come from the graft donor. Specimen: PBMCs, mostly from graft donor cells, collected 360 days after TCRalphabeta/CD19-depleted stem cell transplant. This chain joins TRBV11-2 and TRBJ1-2, with 7 bases lining up with TRBD1. The CDR3 region is CASSFVTGTVDYGYTF. In nucleotides, the CDR3 is TGTGCCAGCAGCTTCGTAACCGGGACAGTGGACTATGGCTACACCTTC.